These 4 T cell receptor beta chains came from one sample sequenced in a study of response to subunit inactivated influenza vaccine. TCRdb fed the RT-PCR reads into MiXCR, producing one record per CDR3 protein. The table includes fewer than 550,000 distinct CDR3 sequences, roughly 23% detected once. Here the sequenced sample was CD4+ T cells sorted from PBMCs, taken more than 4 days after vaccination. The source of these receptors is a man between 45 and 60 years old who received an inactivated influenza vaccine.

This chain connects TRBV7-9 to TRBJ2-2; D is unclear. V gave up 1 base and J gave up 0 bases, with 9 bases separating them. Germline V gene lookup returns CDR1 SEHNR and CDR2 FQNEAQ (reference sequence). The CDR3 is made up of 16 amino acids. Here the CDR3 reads CASSLVALSNTGELFF. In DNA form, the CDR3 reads TGTGCCAGCAGCTTAGTCGCCCTTTCGAACACCGGGGAGCTGTTTTTT.

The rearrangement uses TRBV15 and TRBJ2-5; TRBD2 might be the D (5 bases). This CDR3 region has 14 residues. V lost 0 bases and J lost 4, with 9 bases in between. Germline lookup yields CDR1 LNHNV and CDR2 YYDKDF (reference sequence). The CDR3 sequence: CATSRDRAGETQYF. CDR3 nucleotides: TGTGCCACCAGCAGAGATAGGGCGGGAGAGACCCAGTACTTC.

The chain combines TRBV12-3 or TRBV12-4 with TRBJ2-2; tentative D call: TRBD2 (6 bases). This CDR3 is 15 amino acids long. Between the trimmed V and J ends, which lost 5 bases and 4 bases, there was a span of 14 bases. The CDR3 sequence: CASSVTSYGTGELFF. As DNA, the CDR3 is TGTGCCAGCAGTGTTACTAGCTACGGCACCGGGGAGCTGTTTTTT.

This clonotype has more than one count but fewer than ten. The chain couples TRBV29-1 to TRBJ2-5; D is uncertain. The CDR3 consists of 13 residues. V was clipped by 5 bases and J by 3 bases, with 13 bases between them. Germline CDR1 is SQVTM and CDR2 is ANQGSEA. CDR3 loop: CSVSHTPKETQYF. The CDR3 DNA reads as TGCAGCGTTTCTCACACGCCAAAAGAGACCCAGTACTTC. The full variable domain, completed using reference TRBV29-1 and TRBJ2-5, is SAVISQKPSRDICQRGTSLTIQCQVDSQVTMMFWYRQQPGQSLTLIATANQGSEATYESGFVIDKFPISRPNLTFSTLTVSNMSPEDSSIYLCSVSHTPKETQYFGPGTRLLVL.